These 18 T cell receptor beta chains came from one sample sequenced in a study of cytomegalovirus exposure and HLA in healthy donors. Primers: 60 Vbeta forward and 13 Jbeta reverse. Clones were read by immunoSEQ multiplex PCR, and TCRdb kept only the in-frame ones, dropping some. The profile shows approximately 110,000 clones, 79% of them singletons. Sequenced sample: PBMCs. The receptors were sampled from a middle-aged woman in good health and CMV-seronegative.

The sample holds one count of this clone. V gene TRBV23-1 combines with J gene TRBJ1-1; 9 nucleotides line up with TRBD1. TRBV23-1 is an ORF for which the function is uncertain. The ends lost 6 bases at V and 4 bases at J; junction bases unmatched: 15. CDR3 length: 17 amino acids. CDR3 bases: TGCGCCAGCAGCCAACTGACAGAACAGGGGGCAGGCACTGAAGCTTTCTTT. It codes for CASSQLTEQGAGTEAFF.

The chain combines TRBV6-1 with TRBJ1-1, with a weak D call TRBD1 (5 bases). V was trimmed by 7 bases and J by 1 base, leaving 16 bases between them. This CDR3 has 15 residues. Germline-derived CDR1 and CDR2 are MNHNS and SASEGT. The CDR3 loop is CASNDGAMPNTEAFF. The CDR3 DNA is TGTGCCAGCAACGATGGGGCAATGCCGAACACTGAAGCTTTCTTT.

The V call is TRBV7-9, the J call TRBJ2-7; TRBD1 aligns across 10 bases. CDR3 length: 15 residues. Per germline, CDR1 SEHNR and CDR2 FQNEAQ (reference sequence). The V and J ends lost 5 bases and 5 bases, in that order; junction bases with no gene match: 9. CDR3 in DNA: TGTGCCAGCAGCCGCAAAGGGACAGGGGTTGACGAGCAGTACTTC. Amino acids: CASSRKGTGVDEQYF.

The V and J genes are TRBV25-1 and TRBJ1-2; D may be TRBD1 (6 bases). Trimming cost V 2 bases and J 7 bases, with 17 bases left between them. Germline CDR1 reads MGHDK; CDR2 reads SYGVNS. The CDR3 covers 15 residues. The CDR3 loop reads CASSEVGGPRGGYTF. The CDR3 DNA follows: TGTGCCAGCAGTGAAGTGGGGGGGCCTAGAGGTGGCTACACCTTC.

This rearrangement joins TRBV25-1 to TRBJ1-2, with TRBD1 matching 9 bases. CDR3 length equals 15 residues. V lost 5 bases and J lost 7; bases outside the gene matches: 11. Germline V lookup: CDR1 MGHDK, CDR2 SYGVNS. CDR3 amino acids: CASSQSNRGHLGYTF. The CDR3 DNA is TGTGCCAGCAGTCAATCAAACAGGGGGCATCTTGGCTACACCTTC.

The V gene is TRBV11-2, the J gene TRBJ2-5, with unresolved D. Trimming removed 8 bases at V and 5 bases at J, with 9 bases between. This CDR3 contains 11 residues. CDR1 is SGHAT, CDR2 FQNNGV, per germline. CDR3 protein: CASAVWETQYF. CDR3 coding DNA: TGTGCCAGCGCAGTATGGGAGACCCAGTACTTC.

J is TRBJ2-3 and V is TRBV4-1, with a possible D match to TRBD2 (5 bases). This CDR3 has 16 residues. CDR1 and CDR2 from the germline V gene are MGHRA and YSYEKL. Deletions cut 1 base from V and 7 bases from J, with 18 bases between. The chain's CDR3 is CASSQAESGRHHTQYF. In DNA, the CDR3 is TGCGCCAGCAGCCAAGCAGAGAGCGGACGACACCATACGCAGTATTTT.

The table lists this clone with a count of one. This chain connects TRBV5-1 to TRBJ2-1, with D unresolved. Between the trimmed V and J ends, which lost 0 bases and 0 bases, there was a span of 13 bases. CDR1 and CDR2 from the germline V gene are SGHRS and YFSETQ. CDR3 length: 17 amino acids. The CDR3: CASSLARPWSSYNEQFF. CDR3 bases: TGCGCCAGCAGCTTGGCCAGACCCTGGAGCTCCTACAATGAGCAGTTCTTC.

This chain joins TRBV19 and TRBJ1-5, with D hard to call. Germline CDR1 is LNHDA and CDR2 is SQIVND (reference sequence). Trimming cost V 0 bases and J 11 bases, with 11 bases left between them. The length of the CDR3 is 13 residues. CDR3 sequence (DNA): TGTGCCAGTAGTATAGATATCGGGAGGACCCAGCATTTT. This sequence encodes CASSIDIGRTQHF.

The DNA of the CDR3 is TGTGCCAGCAGCGGGACATACGAGCAGTACTTC. As protein: CASSGTYEQYF. The rearrangement joins TRBV5-6 to TRBJ2-7; D is possibly TRBD1 (6 bases). CDR1 and CDR2 (germline): SGHDT, YYEEEE. The CDR3 covers 11 residues. V was pared by 4 bases and J by 4 bases, with 6 bases between. Together with reference TRBV5-6 and TRBJ2-7, the CDR3 gives the full variable domain: DAGVTQSPTHLIKTRGQQVTLRCSPKSGHDTVSWYQQALGQGPQFIFQYYEEEERQRGNFPDRFSGHQFPNYSSELNVNALLLGDSALYLCASSGTYEQYFGPGTRLTVT.

The DNA of the CDR3 is TGTGCCAGCAGTTATATTCCAGGCACAGATACGCAGTATTTT. It translates to CASSYIPGTDTQYF. V gene TRBV6-6 combines with J gene TRBJ2-3; D gene ambiguous. Per germline, CDR1 MNHNY and CDR2 SVGAGI (reference sequence). The CDR3 runs 14 residues. V lost 3 bases and J lost 1, with 8 bases in between.

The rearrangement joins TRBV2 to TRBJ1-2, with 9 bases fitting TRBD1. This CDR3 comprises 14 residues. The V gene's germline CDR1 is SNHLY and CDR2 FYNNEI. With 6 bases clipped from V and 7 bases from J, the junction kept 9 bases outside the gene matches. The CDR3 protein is CASRQGAEDCGYTF. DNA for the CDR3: TGTGCCAGCAGACAGGGGGCTGAGGACTGTGGCTACACCTTC.

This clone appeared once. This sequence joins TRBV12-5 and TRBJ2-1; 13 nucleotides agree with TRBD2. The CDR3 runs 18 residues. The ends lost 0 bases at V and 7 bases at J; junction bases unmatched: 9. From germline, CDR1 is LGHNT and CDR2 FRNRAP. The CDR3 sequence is CASGLVTSGGAGRNEQFF. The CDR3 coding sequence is TGTGCTAGTGGTTTGGTCACTAGCGGGGGGGCCGGGAGGAATGAGCAGTTCTTC.

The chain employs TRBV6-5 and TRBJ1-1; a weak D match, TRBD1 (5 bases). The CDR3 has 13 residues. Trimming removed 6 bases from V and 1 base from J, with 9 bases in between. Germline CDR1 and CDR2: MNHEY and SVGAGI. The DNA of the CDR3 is TGTGCCAGCAGATGGAGGGGGAACACTGAAGCTTTCTTT. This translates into CASRWRGNTEAFF.

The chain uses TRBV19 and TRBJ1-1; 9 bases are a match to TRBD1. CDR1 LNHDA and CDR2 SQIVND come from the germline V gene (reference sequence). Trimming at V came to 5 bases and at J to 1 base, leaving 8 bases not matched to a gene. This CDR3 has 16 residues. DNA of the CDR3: TGTGCCAGTAGTCCCCGTCGGACAGGGGAGAACACTGAAGCTTTCTTT. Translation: CASSPRRTGENTEAFF.

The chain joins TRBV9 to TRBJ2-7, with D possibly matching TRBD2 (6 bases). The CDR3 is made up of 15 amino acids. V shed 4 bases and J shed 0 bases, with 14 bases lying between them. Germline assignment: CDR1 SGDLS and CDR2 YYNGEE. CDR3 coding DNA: TGTGCCAGCAGCCCGCGCGGGGTTAGCTCCTACGAGCAGTACTTC. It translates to CASSPRGVSSYEQYF.

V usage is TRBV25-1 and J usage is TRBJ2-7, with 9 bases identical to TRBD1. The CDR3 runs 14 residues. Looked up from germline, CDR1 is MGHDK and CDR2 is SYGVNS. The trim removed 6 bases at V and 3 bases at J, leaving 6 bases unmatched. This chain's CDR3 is CASRRDRDSYEQYF. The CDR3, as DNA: TGTGCCAGCAGGAGGGACAGGGATAGCTACGAGCAGTACTTC.

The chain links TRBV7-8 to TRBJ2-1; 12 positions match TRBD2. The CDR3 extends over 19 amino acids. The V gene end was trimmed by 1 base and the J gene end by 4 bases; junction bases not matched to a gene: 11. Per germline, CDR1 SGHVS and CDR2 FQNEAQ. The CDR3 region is CASSLGFLAGGLNYNEQFF. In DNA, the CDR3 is TGTGCCAGCAGCTTAGGATTCCTAGCGGGAGGGCTTAATTACAATGAGCAGTTCTTC.